This passage covers 9 T cell receptor beta chains from one sample sequenced in a study of cytomegalovirus exposure and HLA in healthy donors. 60 Vbeta and 13 Jbeta primers were used in PCR. Produced via immunoSEQ multiplex PCR; TCRdb's table is partial and in-frame only. The sample has roughly 110,000 clones, more than 70% seen once. Sequenced: PBMCs. These receptors all stem from a man aged 35 to 55 in good health and CMV-seronegative.

This clone was seen just once. V and J are TRBV6-1 and TRBJ2-2, with a weak D call TRBD1 (5 bases). Trimming left V 0 bases short and J 1 base short, with 18 bases between. This CDR3 spans 19 amino acids. The germline CDR1 and CDR2 sequences are MNHNS and SASEGT. CDR3 amino acids: CASSEAMRQLWKNTGELFF. CDR3 bases: TGTGCCAGCAGTGAAGCTATGCGACAGCTCTGGAAGAACACCGGGGAGCTGTTTTTT.

With respect to this clone: Other DNA sequences of this sample code for an identical CDR3. The rearrangement joins TRBV5-1 to TRBJ2-3; possible D gene TRBD1, 6 bases. The CDR3 contains 14 residues. CDR1 is SGHRS and CDR2 is YFSETQ in the germline V gene. Trimming took off 0 bases at V and 4 bases at J, with 9 bases between the two ends. Here the CDR3 reads CASSLDRVADTQYF. The DNA for the CDR3 is TGCGCCAGCAGCTTGGACAGGGTAGCAGATACGCAGTATTTT.

The V gene is TRBV7-6, the J gene TRBJ2-7, with D perhaps matching TRBD1 (6 bases). Looked up from germline, CDR1 is SGHVS and CDR2 is FNYEAQ. The CDR3 runs to 16 residues. Between the trimmed V and J ends, which lost 5 bases and 4 bases, there was a span of 21 bases. The CDR3 DNA follows: TGTGCCAGCAGCCCCACAGGACGCGGACAGCAGTACGAGCAGTACTTC. Amino acid sequence: CASSPTGRGQQYEQYF.

This clone was detected only once. The chain combines TRBV12-5 with TRBJ1-1; the D gene is possibly TRBD1 (5 bases). The CDR3 runs to 17 residues. From germline, CDR1 is LGHNT and CDR2 FRNRAP. V lost 2 bases, J lost 0 bases, and 16 bases lay in between. Here the CDR3 reads CASGLLRETELNTEAFF. For the CDR3, the DNA is TGTGCTAGTGGTTTGCTTCGAGAGACAGAATTGAACACTGAAGCTTTCTTT.

The chain recombines TRBV5-6 with TRBJ2-3, with 12 nucleotides matching TRBD1. The CDR3 totals 16 residues. Germline V gene lookup returns CDR1 SGHDT and CDR2 YYEEEE. V lost 0 bases, J lost 2 bases, and 1 base stayed unmatched. In DNA, the CDR3 is TGTGCCAGCAGCTTGGCGGGACAGGGGGCCACAGATACGCAGTATTTT. Encoded protein: CASSLAGQGATDTQYF.

In DNA form, the CDR3 reads TGTGCCAGCGGGGGGGGACTAGCGAACGAGCAGTACTTC. It encodes CASGGGLANEQYF. V and J are TRBV6-6 and TRBJ2-7; 10 bases are a match to TRBD2. The CDR3 totals 13 residues. The J segment lost 5 bases and the V segment lost 8 bases, leaving 6 bases of the junction unmatched. Germline CDR1 MNHNY, CDR2 SVGAGI (reference sequence).

CDR3 sequence: CASSSNRVGYTF. The CDR3 region has the DNA TGTGCCAGCAGTTCAAACAGGGTAGGCTACACCTTC. The chain couples TRBV7-9 to TRBJ1-2; tentatively, D is TRBD1 (6 bases). Germline V gene lookup returns CDR1 SEHNR and CDR2 FQNEAQ (reference sequence). V was cut by 6 bases and J by 8 bases, with 13 bases left in between. The CDR3 sequence is 12 residues long.

The CDR3 loop reads CASSSRLAFTDTQYF. For the CDR3, the DNA is TGTGCCAGCAGCTCTAGACTAGCTTTCACAGATACGCAGTATTTT. The chain employs TRBV11-2 and TRBJ2-3; 7 bases line up with TRBD2. The CDR3 runs to 15 residues. Germline values: CDR1 SGHAT, CDR2 FQNNGV. The ends lost 4 bases at V and 2 bases at J; junction bases unmatched: 6.

The chain joins TRBV12-5 to TRBJ2-7; 10 positions agree with TRBD2. CDR1 and CDR2 (germline): LGHNT, FRNRAP. This CDR3 has 16 residues. V trimming: 4 bases; J trimming: 5 bases; junction bases outside the gene matches: 11. CDR3 nucleotide sequence: TGTGCTAGTGGTTCCATTTTAGCGGGGGGCCTGGACGAGCAGTACTTC. The encoded protein is CASGSILAGGLDEQYF.